This T cell receptor beta chain appears in the sequencing data of a study of OX40 agonist ivuxolimab in advanced cancers. Overall study: It was ivuxolimab, an agonistic anti-OX40 (CD134) antibody, that patients were treated with. Study-wide findings and caveats: Individuals who were partial responders at 0.1-3.0 mg/kg had clonal expansion that ranked among the lowest.

Excluded were patients having autoimmune disease history or systemic immunosuppression. In regard to this clone: The antigen is unknown.

The germline V gene has CDR1 WNHNN and CDR2 SYGVQD (reference sequence). Trimming removed 6 bases from V and 6 bases from J, with 15 bases in between. The CDR3 extends over 14 amino acids. The assay was immunoSEQ multiplex PCR, and TCRdb's table has in-frame clones only and misses some. The sample has fewer than 60,000 clones, 70% to 90% seen once; the top ten hold 11% to 15%. This chain connects TRBV10-1 to TRBJ2-1; a weak D match, TRBD1 (6 bases). The source of this sequence is an adult with an advanced solid tumor such as melanoma, head and neck, liver or kidney cancer. The specimen comprised CD4+ or CD8+ T cells sorted from blood, sampled in a trial of the OX40 agonist ivuxolimab. CDR3 protein: CASSSSSGVNEQFF. The CDR3 nucleotides are TGCGCCAGCAGCTCCTCTTCAGGGGTCAATGAGCAGTTCTTC.